This TCR beta chain came from a study of control samples from healthy donors and cancer patients. Some clones are missing from TCRdb's copy, which holds only in-frame ones; the method was immunoSEQ multiplex PCR. The sample includes about 100,000 clones, roughly 91% of them seen just once. Germline CDR1 and CDR2: SGHAT and FQNNGV. The CDR3 has 12 amino acids. With 3 bases removed from V and 9 bases from J, the gap between germline ends came to 9 bases. This clone occurred once. The clonotype originates from a man aged 25 to 45 in good health. Material: blood. The gene calls are TRBV11-2 and TRBJ2-1; TRBD1 might be the D (6 bases). CDR3 residues: CASSFGQPEQFF. Here the CDR3 DNA reads TGTGCCAGCAGCTTTGGACAGCCTGAGCAGTTCTTC. The variable domain in full, with the rest retrieved from reference TRBV11-2 and TRBJ2-1, is EAGVAQSPRYKIIEKRQSVAFWCNPISGHATLYWYQQILGQGPKLLIQFQNNGVVDDSQLPKDRFSAERLKGVDSTLKIQPAKLEDSAVYLCASSFGQPEQFFGPGTRLTVL.